The 2 T cell receptor beta chains given below trace back to one sample, sequenced in a study of blood T cells in healthy people across ages. The use of a sample-barcoded 5' primer and a J-beta primer mix characterized a second PCR of roughly 7 to 11 cycles. TCRdb reanalysed the 5' RACE reads using MiXCR and keeps one entry per CDR3 protein. Of approximately 800,000 distinct CDR3 sequences in the sample, approximately 55% were seen once. Sequenced: blood. The source of these receptors is a man older than 75 in good health.

V is TRBV9 and J is TRBJ2-5; D may be TRBD2 (6 bases). The V gene lost 3 bases and the J gene lost 11 bases, with 17 bases spanning the gap. Per germline, CDR1 SGDLS and CDR2 YYNGEE. The CDR3 has 13 residues. CDR3 protein: CASSGGTYNEQYF. The CDR3 coding sequence is TGTGCCAGCAGCGGCGGGACCTACAATGAGCAGTACTTC.

This chain links TRBV20-1 with TRBJ2-1; 14 bases are a match to TRBD2. The CDR3 is 15 amino acids. V lost 6 bases, J lost 9 bases, and 10 bases stayed unmatched. Germline values: CDR1 DFQATT, CDR2 SNEGSKA (reference sequence). The CDR3, as DNA: TGCAGTGCCCATAAGACTAGCGGGAGGGCCGTTGAGCAGTTCTTC. It encodes CSAHKTSGRAVEQFF.